Detailed here is one T cell receptor (beta chain). There is no known antigen for this receptor. Qualities for individual bases were not recorded, and no much larger clone is one base off. For deep sequencing, PBMC libraries mostly used about 0.45 ug of input genomic DNA, with six replicates for each sample. Following the manufacturer's instructions, the team built TCRbeta libraries using the immunoSEQ hsTCRbeta kit. An Illumina NovaSeq 6000 S4 flow cell was used to sequence the final libraries, which had first been combined to 3 nM. In the original analysis: The immunoSEQ Analyzer was used for raw data preprocessing and quality control. The analysis was restricted to productive rearrangements, with each unique CDR3 amino acid sequence defining a clonotype. Using the R package tcR, the researchers computed the Gini-Simpson index as their estimate of repertoire clonality. Student's t test was used to compare Gini indices, and Pearson correlation was used to assess associations with tumor size change. In its TCRdb copy, this immuneACCESS table keeps in-frame sequences only and misses some clones. Where compared with another copy, unresolved V genes explain less than half of these, and the others have no known cause. V and J calls and clone size are copied from that table; D and trimming were computed from the DNA. The sample profile shows some 66,000 clones; approximately 82% of them were found once. The ten largest clonotypes hold 3.4% of the sample.

This sample is part of a study of neoadjuvant anti-PD-1 for oral cavity cancer (dated by TCRdb to the early 2020s). Background for the entire study: Patients mostly received three to four biweekly doses of nivolumab at 3 mg/kg before curative-intent surgical resection. Patients with complete response, partial response or stable disease by RECIST 1.1 were defined as responders, whereas patients with progression were defined as non-responders. Patients who did not progress were given a fourth nivolumab dose at about day 43 and had definitive surgical resection on days 50-56. An approximately 32% response rate was observed in the parent correlative cohort, in which about a dozen patients were included. Points the paper makes about the study in general: The TCR analyses had only three patients in each response group, and the authors called for validation in larger cohorts. After neoadjuvant nivolumab, significantly higher T cell clonality (Gini index) was found within PBMCs in non-responders than in responders. A higher pretreatment blood Treg/Th17 ratio correlated with both higher pretreatment blood TCRbeta clonality and lower post-treatment tumor TCRbeta clonality.

According to the study, the label for this sample's time point signals: before neoadjuvant nivolumab. None of the patients had received prior systemic or radiation treatment, and all were newly diagnosed with stage II-IVA oral cavity squamous cell carcinoma. The cohort was made up of patients with locally advanced, HPV-negative oral cavity squamous cell carcinoma. Peripheral blood mononuclear cells were analyzed directly and were not maintained or expanded in culture. Samples were obtained from a longitudinal correlative study of a single-arm phase II trial of neoadjuvant nivolumab in oral cavity squamous cell carcinoma. Subject-matched pre- and post-treatment PBMCs and tumors from three responders and three non-responders were subjected to genomic DNA-based TCRbeta sequencing. Peripheral blood mononuclear cells were collected before nivolumab treatment and were collected again after treatment, at the time of surgery. Genomic DNA was isolated from PBMCs using the Maxwell RSC DNA from Cells kit.

V and J are trimmed by 6 bases and 2 bases, and the gene matches miss 4 bases of the junction. The CDR3 spans 13 residues, from the cysteine through the phenylalanine. Of the read, only the CDR3 DNA is kept; its 39 bases are in frame from base 1. CDR1 and CDR2, per the germline V gene (reference sequence), are MNHEY and SMNVEV. This receptor was obtained from a person aged 35-79 years with oral cavity squamous cell carcinoma. Here the chain combines TRBV27 and TRBJ2-7; 7 of the junction bases match TRBD2. Sequencing used PBMCs, obtained before nivolumab (anti-PD-1) treatment. The DNA reads TGTGCCAGCAGGGGGAGGGCGGCCTACGAGCAGTACTTC. Translation gives CASRGRAAYEQYF.